This T cell receptor (beta chain) comes out of a study of blood T cell repertoires in COVID-19. Study-level background: Acute-phase and convalescent COVID-19 samples originated in the United States, Italy and Spain.

V gave up 3 bases and J gave up 4 bases, with 13 bases separating them. CDR3 size: 14 residues. Germline CDR1 PRHDT, CDR2 FYEKMQ (reference sequence). Assay used: immunoSEQ multiplex PCR; TCRdb lists only in-frame clones, some missing. The repertoire has some 290,000 clones, 75% to 90% of them found once; the top ten carry about 4.5%. This TCR was sampled from a man aged 55 to 70 who had recovered from COVID-19. V usage is TRBV13 and J usage is TRBJ2-7; possibly TRBD1 for D (5 bases). Material for sequencing was peripheral blood. In DNA, the CDR3 is TGTGCCAGCAGCTTGGCGACAGCCTCGTACGAGCAGTACTTC. Protein: CASSLATASYEQYF.